These 15 T cell receptor beta chains were sequenced from one sample in a study of blood T cell repertoires in COVID-19. TCRdb keeps only in-frame clones here, not all; method: immunoSEQ multiplex PCR. Among 180,000 or so clones listed, more than 65% were seen once. Sequenced: PBMCs or T cells enriched from blood (not recorded which). The receptor source for this set is a middle-aged man who had recovered from COVID-19.

The chain carries TRBV5-4 and TRBJ2-6, with 9 bases that match TRBD1. The CDR3 has 18 amino acids. Germline CDR1 SGHNT, CDR2 YYREEE (reference sequence). The junction had 7 bases not matched to a gene; V was cut back by 3 bases and J by 0 bases. The DNA for the CDR3 is TGTGCCAGCAGCTCCCCGGGACAGGGTATCTCTGGGGCCAACGTCCTGACTTTC. Residues: CASSSPGQGISGANVLTF.

Concerning this clone itself: The sample has other DNA sequences that encode this CDR3 too. The chain employs TRBV15 and TRBJ1-2; the match to TRBD1 covers 10 bases. Germline loops: CDR1 LNHNV, CDR2 YYDKDF (reference sequence). V was clipped by 3 bases and J by 7 bases; unmatched bases: 8. The CDR3 consists of 15 residues. The CDR3 DNA follows: TGTGCCACCAGCAGGCCCGGGACAGGGGTTGGTGGCTACACCTTC. Translating it yields CATSRPGTGVGGYTF.

The chain links TRBV2 to TRBJ1-5, with a possible D match to TRBD1 (5 bases). The germline V gene has CDR1 SNHLY and CDR2 FYNNEI. Trimming stripped 4 bases from V and 7 bases from J, with 11 bases between. This CDR3 is 13 amino acids long. CDR3 sequence: CASSGQGIQPQHF. The DNA for the CDR3 is TGTGCCAGCAGTGGGCAGGGAATACAGCCCCAGCATTTT.

DNA of the CDR3: TGTGCCAGCAGCCCGACAGGGGCCTCCTACGAGCAGTACTTC. Encoded protein: CASSPTGASYEQYF. The chain employs TRBV6-2 or TRBV6-3 and TRBJ2-7, with 8 bases that match TRBD1. The CDR3 is made up of 14 amino acids. The germline V gene encodes CDR1 MNHEY and CDR2 SVGEGT. After removal of 6 bases from V and 0 bases from J, the junction contained 4 bases not matched to a gene.

The chain joins TRBV6-5 to TRBJ2-3; no clear D. Germline CDR1 reads MNHEY; CDR2 reads SVGAGI. Between the trimmed V and J ends, which lost 6 bases and 6 bases, there was a span of 13 bases. The CDR3 length is 13 residues. The CDR3 loop is CASSSILPDTQYF. The CDR3 DNA reads as TGTGCCAGCAGCTCTATTCTCCCGGATACGCAGTATTTT.

In this sample, this clone turned up once. The rearrangement uses TRBV5-6 and TRBJ1-1, with D possibly being TRBD1 (6 bases). This CDR3 spans 14 amino acids. The V end lost 4 bases, the J end lost 0 bases, and 10 bases lay between the germline ends. Germline V CDR1 and CDR2: SGHDT, YYEEEE. The CDR3 here is CASSVQGMNTEAFF. Here the CDR3 DNA reads TGTGCCAGCAGCGTACAGGGAATGAACACTGAAGCTTTCTTT.

This clone was picked up a small number of times. The chain has TRBV27 and TRBJ2-2; 7 nucleotides align to TRBD2. Unmatched junction bases numbered 8, after V lost 10 bases and J lost 0 bases. The CDR3 sequence is 15 residues long. Germline CDR1 is MNHEY and CDR2 is SMNVEV (reference sequence). The chain's CDR3 is CATRVGTTNTGELFF. The DNA for the CDR3 is TGTGCCACCCGAGTCGGGACTACGAACACCGGGGAGCTGTTTTTT.

This clone was recorded once. The chain links TRBV6-4 to TRBJ2-2; maybe TRBD1 (6 bases). CDR1 MRHNA and CDR2 SNTAGT come from the germline V gene. Trimming left V 5 bases short and J 3 bases short, with 13 bases between. CDR3 length: 15 amino acids. CDR3 nucleotide sequence: TGTGCCAGCAGTCTCAGGGCAGGGGACACCGGGGAGCTGTTTTTT. It codes for CASSLRAGDTGELFF.

The count of this clone is one. The J gene is TRBJ2-1, the V gene TRBV30; perhaps TRBD2 as D (6 bases). This CDR3 has 15 residues. Looked up from germline, CDR1 is GTSNPN and CDR2 is SVGIG (reference sequence). Between the trimmed V and J ends, which lost 1 base and 4 bases, there was a span of 14 bases. The CDR3 protein is CAWSGRAGGYNEQFF. The DNA of the CDR3 is TGTGCCTGGAGTGGTCGGGCCGGGGGATACAATGAGCAGTTCTTC.

CDR3 amino acids: CASSLESLTKAFF. The CDR3 bases are TGCGCCAGCAGCTTGGAATCTCTCACAAAAGCTTTCTTT. The chain is built from TRBV5-1 and TRBJ1-1; D not resolved. This CDR3 region has 13 residues. V was shortened by 0 bases and J by 9 bases, with 12 bases between the two germline ends. Germline V gives CDR1 SGHRS, CDR2 YFSETQ. Full variable domain (outside the CDR3, taken from reference TRBV5-1 and TRBJ1-1): KAGVTQTPRYLIKTRGQQVTLSCSPISGHRSVSWYQQTPGQGLQFLFEYFSETQRNKGNFPGRFSGRQFSNSRSEMNVSTLELGDSALYLCASSLESLTKAFFGQGTRLTVV.

The chain combines TRBV4-1 with TRBJ2-5; 8 nucleotides line up with TRBD2. With V trimmed by 4 bases and J by 2 bases, 6 bases remained unmatched. Germline CDR1 is MGHRA and CDR2 is YSYEKL. The CDR3 extends over 15 amino acids. This chain's CDR3 is CASSPPLAEQETQYF. The CDR3, as DNA: TGCGCCAGCAGCCCGCCACTAGCGGAGCAAGAGACCCAGTACTTC.

The J gene is TRBJ2-2, the V gene TRBV5-1; D not resolved. The V end lost 5 bases, the J end lost 2 bases, and 10 bases lay between the germline ends. Germline V CDR1 and CDR2: SGHRS, YFSETQ. The CDR3 consists of 14 residues. In nucleotides, the CDR3 is TGCGCCAGCAGACCCCTAGTAAACACCGGGGAGCTGTTTTTT. This translates into CASRPLVNTGELFF.

The chain couples TRBV18 to TRBJ1-1, with TRBD1 identical over 7 bases. Germline V gene lookup returns CDR1 KGHSH and CDR2 LQKENI. V lost 1 base to trimming and J lost 5 bases; unmatched junction nucleotides: 10. The CDR3 has 16 amino acids. The CDR3 bases are TGTGCCAGCTCACCACGGGCAGGGGGGATGGGGACTGAAGCTTTCTTT. Its translation: CASSPRAGGMGTEAFF.

The V gene is TRBV7-6, the J gene TRBJ2-5, with D possibly being TRBD1 (6 bases). Germline CDR1 SGHVS, CDR2 FNYEAQ. The CDR3 has 15 residues. Trimming stripped 5 bases from V and 3 bases from J, with 16 bases between. This chain's CDR3 is CASSPVQGRKETQYF. In DNA form, the CDR3 reads TGTGCCAGCAGCCCGGTCCAGGGGCGGAAAGAGACCCAGTACTTC.

This clone was recorded once. The chain recombines TRBV5-4 with TRBJ2-1, with a tentative D call TRBD2 (6 bases). CDR1 and CDR2 from the germline V gene are SGHNT and YYREEE (reference sequence). The CDR3 spans 15 residues. V was cut by 4 bases and J by 3 bases, with 14 bases left in between. CDR3 sequence (DNA): TGTGCCAGCAGCCGGGACTCCCTCGACTACAATGAGCAGTTCTTC. Encoded protein: CASSRDSLDYNEQFF.